The rows below give T cell receptor beta chains drawn from one sample of a study of blood T cells in healthy people across ages. TCRdb reanalysed the 5' RACE reads using MiXCR and keeps one entry per CDR3 protein. The sample records 600,000 to 900,000 distinct CDR3 sequences, about 26% being singletons. This sample was also put to use in a study of T cells of mothers and their children.

Material: blood. These receptor sequences come from a boy younger than 18 in good health. CDR3s include the opening cysteine and the closing phenylalanine or tryptophan. D genes are given only for firm matches. The size field is filled for only some rows; it gives once, few, many or a size class.

j_gene,v_gene,abundance,d_gene,CDR3nt,CDR3aa
TRBJ2-5,TRBV5-1,few,TRBD1,TGCGCCAGCAGCCCTAGGACAGGTAGCCAAGAGACCCAGTACTTC,CASSPRTGSQETQYF
TRBJ2-7,TRBV6-1,NA,TRBD1,TGTGCCAGCAGGAGGGACAGGGGGGTCTACGAGCAGTACTTC,CASRRDRGVYEQYF
TRBJ1-4,TRBV7-6,NA,NA,TGTGCCAGCAGCTTCCCAAATGAAAAACTGTTTTTT,CASSFPNEKLFF
TRBJ1-5,TRBV3-1,many,NA,TGTGCCAGCAGCCAAGAAGACAGCAATCAGCCCCAGCATTTT,CASSQEDSNQPQHF
TRBJ1-4,TRBV5-6,NA,NA,TGTGCCAGCAGCTTGTTGTCTGTTCCGGGGGAAAAACTGTTTTTT,CASSLLSVPGEKLFF
TRBJ2-1,TRBV2,few,NA,TGTGCCAGCAGTGACCACGCGGGGTACAATGAGCAGTTCTTC,CASSDHAGYNEQFF
TRBJ2-1,TRBV20-1,NA,NA,TGCAGTGCTGATCGAGGAAACTTCGGGGGCAATGAGCAGTTCTTC,CSADRGNFGGNEQFF
TRBJ2-1,TRBV7-9,NA,NA,TGTGCCAGCAAGTCCAGGGAGTCCTACAATGAGCAGTTCTTC,CASKSRESYNEQFF
TRBJ1-2,TRBV6-5,NA,NA,TGTGCCAGCAGTTATTCCGACAGCGGCTATGGCTACACCTTC,CASSYSDSGYGYTF
TRBJ1-3,TRBV12-5,NA,TRBD1,TGTGCTAGTGGTGACCAGGGGGTCAACTCTGGAAACACCATATATTTT,CASGDQGVNSGNTIYF
TRBJ1-4,TRBV29-1,NA,NA,TGCAGCGCCAGCCCTTCTTCAACTAATGAAAAACTGTTTTTT,CSASPSSTNEKLFF
TRBJ2-5,TRBV29-1,NA,NA,TGCAGCCCAAGGGCGATTCAAGAGACCCAGTACTTC,CSPRAIQETQYF
TRBJ2-1,TRBV10-3,NA,NA,TGTGCCATCAGTGGAGGAACAAGTTCCAAACCGGAGCAGTTCTTC,CAISGGTSSKPEQFF
TRBJ1-1,TRBV29-1,few,NA,TGCAGCAGCCCCGGTTTGGGGGCGGGGAACACTGAAGCTTTCTTT,CSSPGLGAGNTEAFF
TRBJ2-2,TRBV7-9,NA,NA,TGTGCCAGCAGCCCAGGATCGGGCTCGAACACCGGGGAGCTGTTTTTT,CASSPGSGSNTGELFF
TRBJ2-3,TRBV29-1,few,NA,TGCAGCGTTGGGACCGGGACAAACACAGATACGCAGTATTTT,CSVGTGTNTDTQYF
TRBJ2-5,TRBV20-1,few,TRBD1,TGCAGTGCTTCCAACCCCGGACAGGGCCAAGAGACCCAGTACTTC,CSASNPGQGQETQYF
TRBJ2-7,TRBV28,NA,NA,TGTGCCAGCAGCTTAGGCCTCGGGGGTGCCCGTAATGACGAGCAGTACTTC,CASSLGLGGARNDEQYF
TRBJ2-7,TRBV4-1,NA,NA,TGCGCCAGCAGCCAAGGGGCGGGCATAGCCTACGAGCAGTACTTC,CASSQGAGIAYEQYF
TRBJ2-1,TRBV20-1,few,NA,TGCAGTGCAGCAGGAGCCTCCCCCTACAATGAGCAGTTCTTC,CSAAGASPYNEQFF
TRBJ1-4,TRBV7-9,few,NA,TGTGCCAGCAGCTCCCGGGACGGATCCTACACTTTT,CASSSRDGSYTF
TRBJ2-3,TRBV3-1,few,NA,TGTGCCAGCAGCCACCATGGGGGGGGGCGCACAGATACGCAGTATTTT,CASSHHGGGRTDTQYF
TRBJ1-4,TRBV5-1,NA,NA,TGCGCCAGCAGCCCAGTTGGGGGTGAAAAACTGTTTTTT,CASSPVGGEKLFF
TRBJ2-7,TRBV6-2/TRBV6-3,few,TRBD2,TGTGCCAGCACGGTAGGGACTAACGCCCTCTACGAGCAGTACTTC,CASTVGTNALYEQYF
TRBJ1-2,TRBV2,NA,NA,TGTGCCAGCAGTGAAAGGCAGGGGAACTATGGCTACACCTTC,CASSERQGNYGYTF
TRBJ2-5,TRBV5-1,NA,TRBD1,TGCGCCAGCTATCTCCCGGGACAGGGGACAGAGACCCAGTACTTC,CASYLPGQGTETQYF
TRBJ2-3,TRBV7-2,NA,NA,TGTGCCAGCAGCTTAGCGGAGATCACAGATACGCAGTATTTT,CASSLAEITDTQYF
TRBJ1-5,TRBV12-5,NA,NA,TGTGCTAGTGGCCGTGGGGATCAGCCCCAGCATTTT,CASGRGDQPQHF
TRBJ2-3,TRBV5-1,few,NA,TGCGCCAGCAGCACCCGGGGGCACGACACAGATACGCAGTATTTT,CASSTRGHDTDTQYF
TRBJ1-3,TRBV12-3/TRBV12-4,NA,NA,TGTGCCAGCAGTTTAGTTGGCCGAAACACCATATATTTT,CASSLVGRNTIYF
TRBJ1-4,TRBV27,many,TRBD1,TGTGCCAGCAGTTTATCGGGACAGATTAATGAAAAACTGTTTTTT,CASSLSGQINEKLFF
TRBJ2-6,TRBV5-1,NA,NA,TGCGCCAGCAGCATACACCGGGACACCCACCCTGGGGCCAACGTCCTGACTTTC,CASSIHRDTHPGANVLTF
TRBJ1-2,TRBV2,NA,NA,TGTGCCAGCAGAACCGGGCCCAACTATGGCTACACCTTC,CASRTGPNYGYTF
TRBJ1-2,TRBV20-1,NA,TRBD1,TGCAGTGCTCAAGGCCGGGACAGGGGGCTTGCAGGGGGCTACACCTTC,CSAQGRDRGLAGGYTF
TRBJ2-5,TRBV20-1,few,TRBD2,TGCAGTGGATTAAGCGGGGGGTCTGGAGAGACCCAGTACTTC,CSGLSGGSGETQYF
TRBJ2-7,TRBV11-1,NA,NA,TGTGCCAGCAGCCCAAGGACGTCAAGCTCCTACGAGCAGTACTTC,CASSPRTSSSYEQYF
TRBJ2-2,TRBV12-3/TRBV12-4,NA,NA,TGTGCCAGCAGCATAAGGGGAAACACCGGGGAGCTGTTTTTT,CASSIRGNTGELFF
TRBJ2-7,TRBV10-3,NA,NA,TGTGCCATCAGTGAAGGGAAGGGGTCGTACGAGCAGTACTTC,CAISEGKGSYEQYF
TRBJ2-7,TRBV6-5,few,NA,TGTGCCAGCAGTCGCTTAGGGGCCAACTACGAGCAGTACTTC,CASSRLGANYEQYF
TRBJ2-7,TRBV7-6,NA,NA,TGTGCCAGCAGCTCGAGACTAGGGAGCTACGAGCAGTACTTC,CASSSRLGSYEQYF
TRBJ2-3,TRBV20-1,NA,TRBD2,TGCAGTGCGGCACCGATGGGCGGGGGGGCCGGAGATACGCAGTATTTT,CSAAPMGGGAGDTQYF
TRBJ1-4,TRBV25-1,NA,TRBD1,TGTGCCAGCAGGGACAGGGTGGAGAAACTGTTTTTT,CASRDRVEKLFF
TRBJ1-2,TRBV29-1,NA,NA,TGCAGCGCCCCAAATGGGTTTGGGTATGGCTACACCTTC,CSAPNGFGYGYTF
TRBJ1-2,TRBV2,few,NA,TGTGCCAGTACGGACAGCGACTATGGCTACACCTTC,CASTDSDYGYTF
TRBJ2-5,TRBV29-1,few,NA,TGCAGCGTTGGAGGGTCTGATGAGACCCAGTACTTC,CSVGGSDETQYF
TRBJ2-1,TRBV7-9,few,NA,TGTGCCAGCAGCTTATACGGGGGGCCGAATGAGCAGTTCTTC,CASSLYGGPNEQFF
TRBJ2-3,TRBV6-6,NA,TRBD2,TGTGCCAGCAGTTACGAAACTAGCGGGCGTTACCATACGCAGTATTTT,CASSYETSGRYHTQYF
TRBJ2-5,TRBV12-5,NA,NA,TGTGCTAGTGGTTTGGTACGTCTGGGAGTGGCCCCAAAGACCCAGTACTTC,CASGLVRLGVAPKTQYF
TRBJ1-5,TRBV20-1,many,NA,TGCAGTGCCGCCGGGCCCCTTTTGGATCAGCCCCAGCATTTT,CSAAGPLLDQPQHF
TRBJ2-3,TRBV15,NA,TRBD1,TGTGCCACCAGAAGGGACAGGAACACAGATACGCAGTATTTT,CATRRDRNTDTQYF
TRBJ2-7,TRBV12-3/TRBV12-4,few,NA,TGTGCCAGCCAACTTGCCTGGGGGAGGTCTGACTACGAGCAGTACTTC,CASQLAWGRSDYEQYF
TRBJ1-1,TRBV3-1,NA,NA,TGTGCCAGCAGCTCATGGGAGGGAAATGAAGCTTTCTTT,CASSSWEGNEAFF
TRBJ2-7,TRBV21-1,NA,NA,TGTGCCAGCAGCCCTCGGGCAGCTCCTTACGAGCAGTACTTC,CASSPRAAPYEQYF
TRBJ2-5,TRBV5-1,NA,NA,TGCGCCAGCGGGGCTACGAGGGAGACCCAGTACTTC,CASGATRETQYF
TRBJ2-2,TRBV4-2,few,TRBD2,TGTGCCAGCAGCCATTGGGCTAGCGGGGACAACGGGGAGCTGTTTTTT,CASSHWASGDNGELFF
TRBJ2-7,TRBV7-9,NA,NA,TGTGCCAGCAGTCCAAACTTTGGGCAGTACTTC,CASSPNFGQYF
TRBJ2-1,TRBV6-1,once,NA,TGTGCCAGCAGCGAAAGGGGGACATACTCCTACAATGAGCAGTTCTTC,CASSERGTYSYNEQFF